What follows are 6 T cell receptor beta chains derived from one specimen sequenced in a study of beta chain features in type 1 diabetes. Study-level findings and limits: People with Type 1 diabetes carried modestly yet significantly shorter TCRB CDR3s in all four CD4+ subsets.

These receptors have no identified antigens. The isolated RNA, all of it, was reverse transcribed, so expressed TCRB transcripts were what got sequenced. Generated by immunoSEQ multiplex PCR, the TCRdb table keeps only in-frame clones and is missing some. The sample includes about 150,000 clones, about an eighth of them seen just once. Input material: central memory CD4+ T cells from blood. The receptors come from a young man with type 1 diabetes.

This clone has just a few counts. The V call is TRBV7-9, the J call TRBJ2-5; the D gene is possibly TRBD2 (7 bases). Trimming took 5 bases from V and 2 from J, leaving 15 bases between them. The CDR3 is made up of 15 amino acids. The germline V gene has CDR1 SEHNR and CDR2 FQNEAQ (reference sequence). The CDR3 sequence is CASSPGGPVQETQYF. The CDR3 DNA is TGTGCCAGCAGCCCCGGGGGGCCTGTTCAAGAGACCCAGTACTTC.

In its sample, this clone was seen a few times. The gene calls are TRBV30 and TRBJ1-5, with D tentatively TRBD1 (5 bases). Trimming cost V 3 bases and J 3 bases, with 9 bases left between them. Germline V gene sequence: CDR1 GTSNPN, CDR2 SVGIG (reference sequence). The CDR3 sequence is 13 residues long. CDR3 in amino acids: CAWSWDLNQPQHF. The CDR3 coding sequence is TGTGCCTGGAGCTGGGACCTCAATCAGCCCCAGCATTTT.

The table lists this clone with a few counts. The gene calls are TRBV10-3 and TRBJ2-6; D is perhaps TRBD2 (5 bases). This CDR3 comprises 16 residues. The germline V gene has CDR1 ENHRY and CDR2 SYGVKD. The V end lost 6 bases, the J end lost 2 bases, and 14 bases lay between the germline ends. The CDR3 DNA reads TGTGCCATCAGGGACTCTGAGAGGGCTGGGGCCAACGTCCTGACTTTC. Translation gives CAIRDSERAGANVLTF.

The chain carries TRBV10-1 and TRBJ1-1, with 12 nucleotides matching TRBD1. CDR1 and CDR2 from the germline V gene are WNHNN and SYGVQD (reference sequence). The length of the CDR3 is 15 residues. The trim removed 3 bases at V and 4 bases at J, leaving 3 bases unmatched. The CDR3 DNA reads TGCGCCAGCAGTGACGGGACAGGGGGCTTCACTGAAGCTTTCTTT. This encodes CASSDGTGGFTEAFF.

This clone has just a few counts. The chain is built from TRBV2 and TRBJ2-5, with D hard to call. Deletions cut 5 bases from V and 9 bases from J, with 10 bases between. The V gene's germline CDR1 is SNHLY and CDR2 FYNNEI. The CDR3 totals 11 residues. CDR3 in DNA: TGTGCCAGCAGTACCCGACCCGCCCAGTACTTC. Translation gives CASSTRPAQYF.

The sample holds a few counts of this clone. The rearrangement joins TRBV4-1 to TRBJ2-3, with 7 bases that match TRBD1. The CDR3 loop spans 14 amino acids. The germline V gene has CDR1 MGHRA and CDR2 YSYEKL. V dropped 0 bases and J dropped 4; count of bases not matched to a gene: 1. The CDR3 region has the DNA TGCGCCAGCAGCCAAGATACAGGGGCAGATACGCAGTATTTT. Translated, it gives CASSQDTGADTQYF.